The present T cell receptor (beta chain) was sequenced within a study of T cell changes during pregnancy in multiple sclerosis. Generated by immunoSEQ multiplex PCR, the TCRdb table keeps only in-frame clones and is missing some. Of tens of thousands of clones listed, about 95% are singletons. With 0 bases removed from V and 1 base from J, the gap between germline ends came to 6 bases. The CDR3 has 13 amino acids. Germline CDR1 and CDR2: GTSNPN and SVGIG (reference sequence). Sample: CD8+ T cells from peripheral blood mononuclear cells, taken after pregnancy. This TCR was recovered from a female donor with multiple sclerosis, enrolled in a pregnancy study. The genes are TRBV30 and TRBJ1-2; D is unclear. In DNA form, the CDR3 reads TGTGCCTGGAGTGTACTAAGTAACTATGGCTACACCTTC. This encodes CAWSVLSNYGYTF. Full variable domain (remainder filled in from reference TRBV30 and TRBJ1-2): SQTIHQWPATLVQPVGSPLSLECTVEGTSNPNLYWYRQAAGRGLQLLFYSVGIGQISSEVPQNLSASRPQDRQFILSSKKLLLSDSGFYLCAWSVLSNYGYTFGSGTRLTVV.